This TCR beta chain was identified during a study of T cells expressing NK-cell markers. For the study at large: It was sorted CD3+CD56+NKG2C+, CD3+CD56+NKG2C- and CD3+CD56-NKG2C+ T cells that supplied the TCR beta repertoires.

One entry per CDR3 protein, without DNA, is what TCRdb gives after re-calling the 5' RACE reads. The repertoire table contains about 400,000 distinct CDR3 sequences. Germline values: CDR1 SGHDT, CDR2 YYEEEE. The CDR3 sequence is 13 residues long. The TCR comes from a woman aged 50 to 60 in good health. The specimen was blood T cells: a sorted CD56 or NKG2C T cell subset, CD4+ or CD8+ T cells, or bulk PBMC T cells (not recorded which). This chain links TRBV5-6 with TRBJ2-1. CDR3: CASSPSNSREQFF.